This T cell receptor (beta chain) was sequenced during a study of blood T cells in healthy people across ages. Study-level background: T cells yielded about one barcoded beta molecule per two cells through template switching. General observations from the study: Diversity was higher, and naive CD4+ cells more numerous, in long-lived donors than in aged donors.

Sample donors were healthy Caucasian individuals that came from Russia, aged roughly 6 to 90. Alongside a J-beta primer mix, a sample-barcoded 5' primer served in a second PCR lasting 7 to 11 cycles. MiXCR, run by TCRdb on the 5' RACE reads, gives a single entry per CDR3 protein. The sample has hundreds of thousands of distinct CDR3 sequences, about a fifth seen once. V gave up 0 bases and J gave up 6 bases, with 9 bases separating them. The germline V gene has CDR1 MNHEY and CDR2 SVGEGT. This CDR3 region has 14 residues. At least ten counts were recorded for this clonotype. Its antigen is not identified.

Sequencing was carried out using blood. The rearrangement uses TRBV6-2 or TRBV6-3 and TRBJ1-5; D call uncertain. This clonotype was sampled from a man in his 70s in good health. The CDR3 DNA sequence: TGTGCCAGCAGTTACTCGAATAGGGTTCAGCCCCAGCATTTT. It yields the protein CASSYSNRVQPQHF.